This T cell receptor beta chain was retrieved from a study of T cell responses to AZD1222 COVID-19 vaccine. Study-level results: Spike was spanned by vaccine-associated CD4 TCRs, which were dominant at 160-218 and 743-854. There were mostly white British donors and more females than males, and clonal diversity was possibly underestimated. Increases in Spike-specific TCR breadth and depth were seen after two AZD1222 doses.

The protocol was immunoSEQ multiplex PCR, while the TCRdb copy is restricted to in-frame clones and leaves out a portion. The sample consists of roughly 150,000 clones, 90% to 95% of them appearing once. About this clone itself: Its antigen is not known.

The receptor comes from an adult who received the AZD1222 COVID-19 vaccine. Sequenced here: peripheral blood, sampled 28 days after the second AZD1222 dose.

The CDR3 spells CATGPALQETQYF. For the CDR3, the DNA is TGTGCCACGGGTCCGGCGCTCCAAGAGACCCAGTACTTC. The rearrangement uses TRBV24-1 and TRBJ2-5; unclear D gene. Germline loops: CDR1 KGHDR, CDR2 SFDVKD. Trimming removed 10 bases from V and 1 base from J, with 12 bases in between. This CDR3 comprises 13 residues.